The rows below give T cell receptor beta chains drawn from one sample of a study of cytomegalovirus exposure and HLA in healthy donors. Clones were read by immunoSEQ multiplex PCR, and TCRdb kept only the in-frame ones, dropping some. Seen here are 200,000 or so clones, roughly 83% observed once, and the top ten hold 0.25% to 0.3%. Source material: PBMCs. These receptors were collected from a boy younger than 18 in good health and CMV-seronegative. The CDR3 runs from the conserved cysteine through the conserved F or W. The size entry is marked missing in some rows and otherwise reads once, few, many or a size class.

clone size,V gene,J gene,CDR3 protein
-,TRBV2,TRBJ1-6,CASSVVQGDRSPLHF
-,TRBV9,TRBJ2-1,CASSVGGTSGGWNEQFF
-,TRBV11-3,TRBJ2-2,CASGQNQGELFF
few,TRBV6-5,TRBJ2-1,CASSITGAHYNEQFF
once,TRBV5-1,TRBJ1-2,CASSSRDRGSYGYTF
-,TRBV2,TRBJ1-1,CASRGLLRAFF
-,TRBV7-2,TRBJ2-3,CASSLVGSPDTQYF
-,TRBV6-1,TRBJ1-1,CASSERDIANTEAFF
-,TRBV9,TRBJ1-2,CASSVDARGTGYTF
once,TRBV11-1,TRBJ1-1,CASSVTTSGGATTEAFF
-,TRBV4-1,TRBJ2-7,CASSRPGQAIYEQYF
-,TRBV7-2,TRBJ1-1,CASSFGQGITFF
-,TRBV7-2,TRBJ2-2,CASRGGLWVGELFF
-,TRBV7-9,TRBJ2-2,CASSLVSRGLTGELFF
-,TRBV19,TRBJ2-5,CASSTGLAGNQETQYF
-,TRBV28,TRBJ1-6,CASRQTGRDSPLHF
-,TRBV19,TRBJ1-1,CASSIYRGNTEAFF
-,TRBV9,TRBJ2-5,CASSANRGRLETQYF
-,TRBV18,TRBJ1-1,CASSGGVDRGATEAFF
-,TRBV7-9,TRBJ2-5,CASSGGRRPLPETQYF
once,TRBV10-1,TRBJ2-7,CASSEGQVTEQYF
once,TRBV30,TRBJ1-3,CAFEADRNTIYF
few,TRBV30,TRBJ2-1,CAWISGRSNEQFF
-,TRBV5-5,TRBJ2-1,CASSGGLTSYNEQFF
-,TRBV30,TRBJ1-1,CAGNDRVRNTEAFF
-,TRBV27,TRBJ2-1,CASSSPSGISYNEQFF
-,TRBV7-6,TRBJ1-1,CASSPSAGTEAFF
few,TRBV2,TRBJ2-1,CASGGGEYNEQFF
-,TRBV15,TRBJ2-1,CATSSDIDRGSFF
-,TRBV9,TRBJ2-3,CASSVGSGIAGDTQYF
-,TRBV15,TRBJ2-7,CATSRVGGTNSYEQYF
few,TRBV7-2,TRBJ2-3,CAIGDSGRAGADTQYF
-,TRBV19,TRBJ2-4,CATRGPGTNIQYF
-,TRBV9,TRBJ2-1,CASSALGGGSLSEQFF
-,TRBV7-9,TRBJ1-1,CASSLELTTEAFF
-,TRBV28,TRBJ2-7,CASSSSGRAEEYF
-,TRBV14,TRBJ2-7,CASSRRGGIETYEQYF
-,TRBV7-2,TRBJ2-1,CASILGPARYNEQFF
-,TRBV7-8,TRBJ2-2,CASSFRDFTGTGELFF
-,TRBV9,TRBJ1-2,CASSPPDSYGYTF
-,TRBV28,TRBJ2-1,CASSPLGPGALFF
-,TRBV5-1,TRBJ2-1,CASSLTSSGGANEQFF
-,TRBV5-1,TRBJ2-2,CASSLAGGLTGELFF
-,TRBV9,TRBJ2-1,CASSPHTGSSYNEQFF
-,TRBV7-9,TRBJ2-4,CASSLSRLEDAKNIQYF
-,TRBV7-8,TRBJ1-5,CASSRQNRGGQPQHF
-,TRBV7-6,TRBJ1-4,CASSLGAVTTNEKLFF
-,TRBV7-3,TRBJ2-5,CASSLSATRYETQYF
-,TRBV21-1,TRBJ2-7,CASSIIVVSGRSYEQYF
-,TRBV7-8,TRBJ2-3,CASSLGSGSRTDTQYF
-,TRBV9,TRBJ1-3,CASSAGQVGSGNTIYF
-,TRBV4-1,TRBJ1-1,CASSKQGNTEAFF
-,TRBV5-1,TRBJ2-5,CASSPGTGGTQETQYF